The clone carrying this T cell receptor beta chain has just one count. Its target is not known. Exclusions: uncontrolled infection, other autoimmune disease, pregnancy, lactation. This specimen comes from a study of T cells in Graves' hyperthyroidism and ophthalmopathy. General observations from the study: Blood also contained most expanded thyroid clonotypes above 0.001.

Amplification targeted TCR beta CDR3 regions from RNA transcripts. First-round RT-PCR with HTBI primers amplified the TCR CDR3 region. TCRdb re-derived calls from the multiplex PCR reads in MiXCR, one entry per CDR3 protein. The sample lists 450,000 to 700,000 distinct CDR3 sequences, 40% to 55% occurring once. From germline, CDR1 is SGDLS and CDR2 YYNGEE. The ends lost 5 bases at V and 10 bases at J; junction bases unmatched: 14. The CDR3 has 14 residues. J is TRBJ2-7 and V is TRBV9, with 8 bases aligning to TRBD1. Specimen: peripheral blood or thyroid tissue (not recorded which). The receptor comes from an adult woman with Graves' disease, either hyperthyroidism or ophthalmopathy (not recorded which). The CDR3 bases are TGTGCCAGCAGTTATACAGGGGGGACAGACTCCCAGTACTTC. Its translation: CASSYTGGTDSQYF.